Listed here is a single T cell receptor beta chain. Its matching antigen is unknown. This entry comes from a study of T cells after posttransplantation cyclophosphamide. Sequencing was performed with immunoSEQ multiplex PCR; in TCRdb, only in-frame clones are kept and a portion is missing. The profile covers 20,000 to 30,000 clones, with about 82% appearing a single time and approximately 6.8% taken by the ten largest. The study, taken as a whole, reports: Donor-recipient repertoire similarity was low at 1-2 months, rising over year one. Tissue-infiltrating T cells from skin or gut overlapped little with blood T cells. After PTCy, TRB diversity resembled that of CNI/methotrexate controls.

CDR3 length: 20 residues. The sequenced sample was PBMCs. This TCR derives from an older woman with a blood cancer, CMV-positive, and with a related stem cell donor. V usage is TRBV21-1 and J usage is TRBJ2-1; whether TRBD2, the table's D call, matches the DNA was not checked. TRBV21-1 constitutes a pseudogene. The CDR3 spells CASSLERMLAGDTSYNEQFF. The CDR3 nucleotides read TGTGCCAGCAGCCTTGAAAGGATGCTAGCGGGAGACACATCCTACAATGAGCAGTTCTTC.